The 32 T cell receptor beta chains below were found in one sample sequenced in a study of post-analysis software for immune sequencing data. Findings and caveats of the study: There were four or five TRBV segments more frequent in patients than controls, and TRBV5-6, TRBV5-1 and TRBV20-1 were among them.

No antigen has been assigned to these receptors. TCR beta libraries were prepared from cDNA with unique molecular identifiers. TCRdb processed the PCR reads anew with MiXCR; each CDR3 protein has one entry. Of around 500,000 distinct CDR3 sequences listed, around 31% were seen once; the top ten hold about 5.6%. The specimen was blood. All receptors derive from a girl aged 2-17 years with multiple sclerosis.

This chain links TRBV12-3 or TRBV12-4 with TRBJ1-1, with D possibly matching TRBD1 (6 bases). The V gene lost 6 bases and the J gene lost 4 bases, with 12 bases spanning the gap. This CDR3 is built from 13 residues. CDR3 residues: CASSIDRTTEAFF. For the CDR3, the DNA is TGTGCCAGCAGCATCGACAGGACCACTGAAGCTTTCTTT.

This clonotype has just a few counts. The rearrangement uses TRBV9 and TRBJ2-1, with 10 bases fitting TRBD1. CDR1 and CDR2 from the germline V gene are SGDLS and YYNGEE. The V and J ends lost 6 bases and 9 bases, in that order; junction bases with no gene match: 15. There are 16 residues in the CDR3. The CDR3 DNA reads TGTGCCAGCACCTTAGGAGGACAGGGGGTTCGAGGTGAGCAGTTCTTC. Its translation is CASTLGGQGVRGEQFF.

This clonotype was seen more than once but under ten times. J is TRBJ1-2 and V is TRBV3-1; D is unresolved. Germline assignment: CDR1 LGHDT and CDR2 YNNKEL (reference sequence). This CDR3 has 15 residues. V was shortened by 6 bases and J by 8 bases, with 22 bases between the two germline ends. The chain's CDR3 is CASSGDGTSLRGYTF. CDR3 nucleotides: TGTGCCAGCAGTGGAGACGGAACCTCTTTACGCGGCTACACCTTC.

This clonotype came up many times. The chain carries TRBV9 and TRBJ2-1; the D gene is possibly TRBD2 (6 bases). Trimming cost V 1 base and J 0 bases, with 11 bases left between them. The CDR3 runs 16 residues. Germline assignment: CDR1 SGDLS and CDR2 YYNGEE. CDR3 bases: TGTGCCAGCAGCGTATCTACTAGCAGCTCCTACAATGAGCAGTTCTTC. Residues: CASSVSTSSSYNEQFF.

This clonotype showed up just a few times. The genes are TRBV7-8 and TRBJ1-1; 8 nucleotides align to TRBD1. After removal of 3 bases from V and 4 bases from J, the junction contained 7 bases not matched to a gene. The CDR3 length is 15 residues. CDR1 and CDR2 from the germline V gene are SGHVS and FQNEAQ. The CDR3 DNA reads TGTGCCAGCAGCTTCCAGACAGGGGTGGCCACTGAAGCTTTCTTT. Translated, it gives CASSFQTGVATEAFF.

The chain links TRBV4-2 to TRBJ2-3; 9 positions agree with TRBD1. V lost 0 bases and J lost 4; bases outside the gene matches: 2. The germline V gene has CDR1 LGHNA and CDR2 YNFKEQ. This CDR3 comprises 15 residues. The chain's CDR3 is CASSQERTGADTQYF. In nucleotides, the CDR3 is TGTGCCAGCAGCCAAGAACGGACAGGGGCAGATACGCAGTATTTT.

At least ten counts were recorded for this clonotype. The chain is built from TRBV27 and TRBJ2-5, with 10 bases lining up with TRBD2. Trimming took 5 bases from V and 2 from J; bases not matched to a gene: 8. The CDR3 totals 16 residues. CDR1 and CDR2 from the germline V gene are MNHEY and SMNVEV (reference sequence). CDR3 loop: CASSPATSGWQETQYF. The DNA for the CDR3 is TGTGCCAGCAGTCCTGCGACTAGCGGGTGGCAAGAGACCCAGTACTTC.

J is TRBJ2-7 and V is TRBV10-3; D unclear. In germline, CDR1 is ENHRY, CDR2 SYGVKD. The CDR3 totals 12 residues. V gave up 2 bases and J gave up 7 bases, with 9 bases separating them. The CDR3, as DNA: TGTGCCATCAGTGAGAGAACGAATGAGCAGTACTTC. This sequence encodes CAISERTNEQYF.

For this clonotype: The CDR3 does not end in the conserved phenylalanine or tryptophan, so this is likely a read error. This chain joins TRBV10-2 and TRBJ2-3; a weak D match, TRBD2 (6 bases). Trimming pared 7 bases from V and 8 bases from J, leaving 13 bases between. There are 12 residues in the CDR3. Germline CDR1 reads WSHSY; CDR2 reads SAAADI. The CDR3, as DNA: TGCGCCAGCACTCCCGGGAGCCCTACGCAGTATGTT. Protein product: CASTPGSPTQYV.

Here the CDR3 reads CASSLDGGLDEQFF. CDR3 sequence (DNA): TGCGCCAGCAGCTTGGACGGGGGGCTCGACGAGCAGTTCTTC. The gene calls are TRBV5-1 and TRBJ2-1; maybe TRBD2 (7 bases). Germline assignment: CDR1 SGHRS and CDR2 YFSETQ. V was cut by 0 bases and J by 10 bases, with 14 bases left in between. This CDR3 is built from 14 residues.

The chain links TRBV27 to TRBJ2-3; the D is unclear. Trimming shortened V by 6 bases and J by 4 bases, and 20 bases separated the two germline ends. The CDR3 is 16 amino acids. Germline lookup yields CDR1 MNHEY and CDR2 SMNVEV (reference sequence). CDR3 sequence reads: CASSVLVGFGADTQYF. The CDR3 DNA follows: TGTGCCAGCAGCGTCTTGGTGGGGTTTGGAGCAGATACGCAGTATTTT.

There are a few counts of this clonotype. The CDR3 loop is CSVEGSGGETQYF. Written as DNA, the CDR3 is TGCAGCGTTGAAGGTAGCGGGGGCGAGACCCAGTACTTC. The chain joins TRBV29-1 to TRBJ2-5, with 9 bases lining up with TRBD2. Trimming cost V 1 base and J 5 bases; bases outside gene matches: 2. The CDR3 sequence is 13 residues long. Per germline, CDR1 SQVTM and CDR2 ANQGSEA.

The DNA of the CDR3 is TGCGCCAGCCAAGCAGATGTCGATGGCTACACCTTC. It codes for CASQADVDGYTF. The genes are TRBV5-1 and TRBJ1-2; D is ambiguous. Germline lookup yields CDR1 SGHRS and CDR2 YFSETQ. The CDR3 consists of 12 residues. The V end lost 7 bases, the J end lost 6 bases, and 13 bases lay between the germline ends.

The chain combines TRBV7-3 with TRBJ2-4; possible D gene TRBD2, 6 bases. This CDR3 is built from 14 residues. Germline V lookup: CDR1 SGHTA, CDR2 FQGTGA. The germline V and J ends were trimmed by 4 bases and 13 bases, with 20 bases remaining between them. The CDR3 DNA reads TGTGCCAGCAGCTCCCCGGGACTTCCGGAGGTGCAGTACTTC. Translating gives CASSSPGLPEVQYF.

This clonotype was seen more than once but under ten times. The rearrangement joins TRBV10-1 to TRBJ2-5, with 12 bases matching TRBD1. Germline values: CDR1 WNHNN, CDR2 SYGVQD (reference sequence). With V trimmed by 4 bases and J by 5 bases, 11 bases remained unmatched. This CDR3 comprises 17 residues. CDR3 amino acids: CASSGRPGQGAPETQYF. DNA for the CDR3: TGCGCCAGCAGTGGACGGCCGGGACAGGGGGCGCCGGAGACCCAGTACTTC.

This clonotype was counted a few times. The chain combines TRBV6-5 with TRBJ1-2, with D perhaps matching TRBD1 (5 bases). Per the germline V gene, CDR1 is MNHEY and CDR2 is SVGAGI. The CDR3 totals 15 residues. The V and J ends lost 3 bases and 4 bases respectively, with 15 bases between them. CDR3 DNA: TGTGCCAGCAGTTATCACGGACCAGGGAGCTATGGCTACACCTTC. It is translated as CASSYHGPGSYGYTF.

The sample holds a few counts of this clonotype. The chain links TRBV4-1 to TRBJ1-2; 12 bases are shared with TRBD1. The CDR3 spans 15 residues. CDR1 is MGHRA, CDR2 YSYEKL, per germline. With V trimmed by 3 bases and J by 8 bases, 7 bases remained unmatched. CDR3 in DNA: TGCGCCAGCAGCCAGGGGACAGGGGGCGATCGGGGCTACACCTTC. Its protein is CASSQGTGGDRGYTF.

This chain connects TRBV6-1 to TRBJ2-3; 8 nucleotides line up with TRBD1. The CDR3 runs to 16 residues. V was clipped by 4 bases and J by 2 bases; unmatched bases: 8. The V gene's germline CDR1 is MNHNS and CDR2 SASEGT. The CDR3 bases are TGTGCCAGCAGTGTGAGGACAGGGCCCTCCACAGATACGCAGTATTTT. It encodes CASSVRTGPSTDTQYF.

The chain is built from TRBV5-1 and TRBJ2-7, with a possible D match to TRBD2 (7 bases). The length of the CDR3 is 15 residues. Germline-derived CDR1 and CDR2 are SGHRS and YFSETQ. Trimming shortened V by 4 bases and J by 2 bases, and 16 bases separated the two germline ends. DNA for the CDR3: TGCGCCAGCAGCCTCCCCGGCGGGGGCGCCTACGAGCAGTACTTC. Encoded protein: CASSLPGGGAYEQYF. Filled out from reference TRBV5-1 and TRBJ2-7, the complete variable domain reads KAGVTQTPRYLIKTRGQQVTLSCSPISGHRSVSWYQQTPGQGLQFLFEYFSETQRNKGNFPGRFSGRQFSNSRSEMNVSTLELGDSALYLCASSLPGGGAYEQYFGPGTRLTVT.

This clonotype was counted ten times or more. The chain has TRBV5-6 and TRBJ2-3, with 9 nucleotides matching TRBD2. Germline CDR1 SGHDT, CDR2 YYEEEE. V dropped 4 bases and J dropped 4; count of bases not matched to a gene: 10. This CDR3 is built from 16 residues. The CDR3 loop reads CASSQILTSGADTQYF. CDR3 coding DNA: TGTGCCAGCAGCCAAATCCTGACTAGCGGAGCAGATACGCAGTATTTT.

Here the CDR3 DNA reads TGTGCCAGCAGACAATATCTAGGACAGGGGAGACAAGCTTTCTTT. Protein sequence: CASRQYLGQGRQAFF. The J gene is TRBJ1-1, the V gene TRBV6-5, with TRBD1 identical over 9 bases. Germline V gene data show CDR1 as MNHEY and CDR2 as SVGAGI. This CDR3 spans 15 amino acids. After removal of 6 bases from V and 9 bases from J, the junction contained 14 bases not matched to a gene.

This sequence joins TRBV18 and TRBJ1-2; 10 bases match TRBD1. Trimming took 2 bases from V and 4 from J; bases not matched to a gene: 7. Germline V gene lookup returns CDR1 KGHSH and CDR2 LQKENI. This CDR3 has 16 residues. The CDR3 reads CASSPVQGQGPYGYTF. CDR3 nucleotide sequence: TGTGCCAGCTCACCAGTCCAGGGACAGGGGCCCTATGGCTACACCTTC.

V is TRBV4-1 and J is TRBJ2-3, with a possible D match to TRBD2 (7 bases). Deletions cut 5 bases from V and 5 bases from J, with 26 bases between. The CDR3 sequence is 18 residues long. Germline values: CDR1 MGHRA, CDR2 YSYEKL. The CDR3 loop is CASSSPGRGGFSGDTQYF. The CDR3 nucleotides read TGCGCCAGCAGCTCCCCCGGTAGGGGGGGCTTTTCAGGAGATACGCAGTATTTT.

V and J are TRBV7-8 and TRBJ2-1; no clear D gene. The V end lost 0 bases, the J end lost 7 bases, and 19 bases lay between the germline ends. CDR1 and CDR2 (germline): SGHVS, FQNEAQ. The CDR3 is 17 residues long. CDR3 DNA sequence: TGTGCCAGCAGCTTAGCACGGAACTGGGGTTCTTGGAATGAGCAGTTCTTC. This translates into CASSLARNWGSWNEQFF.

The chain recombines TRBV5-1 with TRBJ2-1; 13 bases agree with TRBD2. The CDR3 has 17 amino acids. V trimming: 3 bases; J trimming: 8 bases; junction bases outside the gene matches: 11. CDR1 and CDR2 (germline): SGHRS, YFSETQ. CDR3 region: CASSSGTSGALLHEQFF. DNA of the CDR3: TGCGCCAGCAGCTCAGGGACTAGCGGGGCCCTCCTCCATGAGCAGTTCTTC.

This clonotype has more than one count but fewer than ten. The chain combines TRBV7-2 with TRBJ2-7; 8 nucleotides align to TRBD1. Germline V CDR1 and CDR2: SGHTA, FQGNSA. This CDR3 comprises 16 residues. V was clipped by 6 bases and J by 3 bases; unmatched bases: 13. CDR3 in DNA: TGTGCCAGCAGGGAAAAACAGGGGGTGGGAAGCTACGAGCAGTACTTC. Translation: CASREKQGVGSYEQYF.

V and J are TRBV4-2 and TRBJ1-5; no definite D call. V shed 0 bases and J shed 5 bases, with 14 bases lying between them. The CDR3 covers 16 residues. Germline loops: CDR1 LGHNA, CDR2 YNFKEQ. Written as DNA, the CDR3 is TGTGCCAGCAGCCAAGAGAACCGCTTGGCAGATCAGCCCCAGCATTTT. It is translated as CASSQENRLADQPQHF.

A remark on this clonotype: A read error may account for a junction end that differs from germline. J is TRBJ2-7 and V is TRBV5-1, with 10 bases identical to TRBD2. The CDR3 totals 16 residues. Per germline, CDR1 SGHRS and CDR2 YFSETQ. In DNA form, the CDR3 reads TGCGCCGGCAGCTTGAGTAGCGGGGGGTTCCCCTACGAGCAGTACTTC. It encodes CAGSLSSGGFPYEQYF.

This clonotype was seen only a few times. The J gene is TRBJ2-3, the V gene TRBV20-1; D is tentatively TRBD1 or TRBD2 (5 bases each). The CDR3 is 16 amino acids. Germline assignment: CDR1 DFQATT and CDR2 SNEGSKA (reference sequence). V was trimmed by 3 bases and J by 2 bases, leaving 18 bases between them. CDR3 in DNA: TGCAGTGCTAGGGACGGGGCTTCGGGTCACACAGATACGCAGTATTTT. Encoded protein: CSARDGASGHTDTQYF.

In its sample, this clonotype was seen a few times. The chain recombines TRBV4-1 with TRBJ2-3, with D hard to call. This CDR3 spans 13 amino acids. CDR1 is MGHRA and CDR2 is YSYEKL in the germline V gene. V was clipped by 1 base and J by 6 bases, with 8 bases between them. CDR3 DNA sequence: TGCGCCAGCAGCCAAGCCCCCCGGGATACGCAGTATTTT. Translated, it gives CASSQAPRDTQYF.

The table lists this clonotype with a few counts. This chain connects TRBV3-1 to TRBJ2-7, with 7 bases fitting TRBD1. Germline V gene sequence: CDR1 LGHDT, CDR2 YNNKEL (reference sequence). With 0 bases clipped from V and 7 bases from J, the junction kept 9 bases outside the gene matches. The length of the CDR3 is 15 residues. In DNA form, the CDR3 reads TGTGCCAGCAGCCAAGATGGAAGACAGGGCGGGGAGCAGTACTTC. Translation gives CASSQDGRQGGEQYF.

Only a few counts were recorded for this clonotype. This chain joins TRBV20-1 and TRBJ1-2, with a possible D match to TRBD1 (6 bases). V dropped 6 bases and J dropped 4 bases, with 15 bases sitting between them. Germline V gene lookup returns CDR1 DFQATT and CDR2 SNEGSKA (reference sequence). The CDR3 totals 13 residues. The CDR3 bases are TGCAGTGCCGCAATGAAAGGGGGCTATGGCTACACCTTC. Its protein is CSAAMKGGYGYTF.